This T cell receptor (beta chain) was obtained from a study of somatic mutations in cytotoxic T cells in rheumatoid arthritis. General observations from the study: The antigen targets of the expanded CD8+ clones lacked identification. A slight TRBV07 underrepresentation in rheumatoid arthritis patients was reported without multiple-comparison adjustment. The CD8+ clonality of rheumatoid arthritis patients increased with age, whereas that of healthy controls did not.

The table came from immunoSEQ multiplex PCR; TCRdb's copy has only in-frame clones and leaves some out. The sample holds tens of thousands of clones, more than 80% seen once. Trimming took off 1 base at V and 5 bases at J, with 16 bases between the two ends. The germline CDR1 and CDR2 sequences are SGHRS and YFSETQ. CDR3 length: 16 amino acids. On this clone itself: The antigen remains undetermined.

Sequencing was carried out using CD8+ T cells sorted from blood. The V gene is TRBV5-1, the J gene TRBJ1-5, with TRBD1 as a possible D gene (5 bases). The receptor was derived from a man aged 35 to 55 in good health. CDR3 sequence: CASSLTSGRVDQPQHF. CDR3 nucleotides: TGCGCCAGCAGCTTGACGTCAGGGCGAGTTGATCAGCCCCAGCATTTT.